The present T cell receptor (beta chain) was sequenced within a study of blood T cell repertoires in COVID-19. Per the authors' pipeline: Using reference gene primer amplification, nucleated cell counts were estimated. TCRdb's copy holds only in-frame clones and misses some; the assay was immunoSEQ multiplex PCR. V and J calls and clone size are those listed in that table; D and trimming were worked out from the DNA. The table records 200,000 or so clones, about four fifths of them present only once. Seattle patients were enrolled during active infection and followed longitudinally. Germline V gene sequence: CDR1 KGHSH, CDR2 LQKENI. The germline V and J ends were trimmed by 8 bases and 7 bases, with 11 bases remaining between them. CDR3 size: 12 residues.

Sequencing used peripheral blood. The J gene is TRBJ1-4, the V gene TRBV18; D not resolved. This TCR came from a woman of 80 years or more with COVID-19, enrolled during active disease. The CDR3 DNA is TGTGCCAGCCAGGCTGGGCTTGAAAAACTGTTTTTT. This gives the protein CASQAGLEKLFF.